One T cell receptor (beta chain) is described in this entry. Its specificity is not known. Trimming stripped 5 bases from V and 0 bases from J, with 10 bases between. Germline V gene sequence: CDR1 MNHEY, CDR2 SVGAGI. The CDR3 has 15 amino acids. The investigators reverse transcribed all of the isolated RNA, so they sequenced expressed TCRB transcripts. Profiling relied on immunoSEQ multiplex PCR, and the TCRdb table lists in-frame clones only, not all of them. This sample carries 200,000 to 300,000 clones, 25% to 30% of them seen once, and the ten largest clones take under 5%. This sample was included in a study of beta chain features in type 1 diabetes. Broader study findings: No resolution was reached here on whether HLA type influences TCRB rearrangement.

The sequencing sample was made of central memory CD4+ T cells from blood. The V call is TRBV6-5, the J call TRBJ1-4; D is unresolved. This TCR was sampled from a man aged 25 to 45 in good health. This CDR3 is CASSRQRATNEKLFF. CDR3 nucleotide sequence: TGTGCCAGCAGTCGGCAGAGAGCAACTAATGAAAAACTGTTTTTT.